This T cell receptor (beta chain) was identified in a study of T cells after yellow fever vaccination. Study context: With SMART-Seq v4 Ultra Low Input, the fractions containing low cell numbers were prepared.

TCRdb re-called the 5' RACE reads through MiXCR, storing one row per CDR3 protein. Here the sample spans a few hundred thousand distinct CDR3 sequences, around 3.9% being singletons. Looked up from germline, CDR1 is SGHRS and CDR2 is YFSETQ. The CDR3 extends over 17 amino acids. V lost 4 bases to trimming and J lost 0 bases, with 18 bases between them. Findings and caveats of the study: Post-booster repertoires contained most primary-vaccination clones again (96% CD4, 85% to 90% CD8). A small share of clonotypes appeared in both CD4 and CD8 compartments. Researchers report a weaker secondary response that nonetheless peaked faster, day 5 versus 15.

In this sample, this clonotype turned up many times. The antigen is undetermined. The TCR comes from a man aged 18 to 29 who received the YFV17D yellow fever vaccine. The chain uses TRBV5-1 and TRBJ2-3, with TRBD1 as a possible D gene (6 bases). Specimen: PBMCs, collected on the day of the yellow fever booster vaccination. The CDR3 DNA follows: TGCGCCAGCAGCGTGGAAGGGGGATTTTGGAGCACAGATACGCAGTATTTT. Translation: CASSVEGGFWSTDTQYF.